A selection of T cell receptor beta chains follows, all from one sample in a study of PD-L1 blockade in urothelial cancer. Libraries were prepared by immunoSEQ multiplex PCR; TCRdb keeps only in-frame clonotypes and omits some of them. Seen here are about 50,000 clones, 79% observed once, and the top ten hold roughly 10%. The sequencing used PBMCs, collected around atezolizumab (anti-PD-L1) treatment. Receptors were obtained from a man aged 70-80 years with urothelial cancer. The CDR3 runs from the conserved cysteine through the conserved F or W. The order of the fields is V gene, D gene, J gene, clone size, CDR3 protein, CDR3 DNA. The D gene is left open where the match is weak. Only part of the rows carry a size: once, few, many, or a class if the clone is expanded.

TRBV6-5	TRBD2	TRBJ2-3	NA	CASRREVTLTDTQYF	TGTGCCAGCAGGCGGGAGGTCACCCTCACAGATACGCAGTATTTT
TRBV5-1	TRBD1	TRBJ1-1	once	CASSLGQGEAFF	TGCGCCAGCAGCTTGGGACAGGGTGAAGCTTTCTTT
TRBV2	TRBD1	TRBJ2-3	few	CASSPLGTADTQYF	TGTGCCAGCTCTCCATTGGGGACAGCGGATACGCAGTATTTT
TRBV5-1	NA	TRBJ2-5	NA	CASAGGGVEETQYF	TGCGCCAGCGCTGGTGGCGGGGTAGAAGAGACCCAGTACTTC
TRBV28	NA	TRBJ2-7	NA	CASSLSRIDEQYF	TGTGCCAGCAGTTTATCCAGGATAGACGAGCAGTACTTC
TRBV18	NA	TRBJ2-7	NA	CASSPGGYEQYF	TGTGCCAGCTCACCGGGGGGCTACGAGCAGTACTTC
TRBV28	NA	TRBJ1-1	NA	CASTSGGTEAFF	TGTGCCAGCACCTCGGGGGGAACTGAAGCTTTCTTT
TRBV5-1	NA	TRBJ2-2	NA	CASSPRVGSNTGELFF	TGCGCCAGCAGCCCCAGGGTAGGTTCGAACACCGGGGAGCTGTTTTTT
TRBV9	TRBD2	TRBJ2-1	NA	CASSQRRLAGGPRQFF	TGTGCCAGCAGCCAGCGAAGACTAGCGGGAGGGCCCAGGCAGTTCTTC
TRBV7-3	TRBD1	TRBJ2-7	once	CASSSHGTGGFEQYF	TGTGCCAGCAGCTCTCACGGGACAGGGGGCTTCGAGCAGTACTTC
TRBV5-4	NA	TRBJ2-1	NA	CASRIMGTPKYNEQFF	TGTGCCAGCCGTATTATGGGGACTCCTAAATACAATGAGCAGTTCTTC
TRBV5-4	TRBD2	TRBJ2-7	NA	CASSLVDGLAYEQYF	TGTGCCAGCAGCTTGGTTGACGGACTAGCCTACGAGCAGTACTTC
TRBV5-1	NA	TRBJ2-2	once	CASSFGGGGTGELFF	TGCGCCAGCAGCTTTGGGGGAGGAGGTACCGGGGAGCTGTTTTTT
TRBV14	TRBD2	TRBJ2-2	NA	CASSQSASGNTGELFF	TGTGCCAGCAGCCAGTCGGCTAGCGGCAACACCGGGGAGCTGTTTTTT
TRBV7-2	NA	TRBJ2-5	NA	CASSLQGNTRETQYF	TGTGCCAGCAGCTTACAGGGGAATACTAGGGAGACCCAGTACTTC
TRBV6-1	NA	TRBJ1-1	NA	CASSWRGDTEAFF	TGTGCCAGCTCCTGGAGGGGCGACACTGAAGCTTTCTTT
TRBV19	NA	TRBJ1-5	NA	CASSIWGGANQPQHF	TGTGCCAGTAGTATATGGGGGGGAGCCAATCAGCCCCAGCATTTT
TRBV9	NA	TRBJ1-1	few	CASSVGDDLGAFF	TGTGCCAGCAGCGTGGGAGATGATCTAGGAGCTTTCTTT
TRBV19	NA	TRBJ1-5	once	CASSIQGMSNQPQHF	TGTGCCAGTAGTATACAGGGAATGAGCAATCAGCCCCAGCATTTT
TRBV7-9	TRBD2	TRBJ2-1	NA	CASSLVETSGRGSDEQFF	TGTGCCAGCAGCTTAGTCGAAACTAGCGGGAGGGGTAGTGATGAGCAGTTCTTC
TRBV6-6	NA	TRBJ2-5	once	CASSYLAGGTQETQYF	TGTGCCAGCAGTTACTTGGCGGGTGGAACTCAAGAGACCCAGTACTTC
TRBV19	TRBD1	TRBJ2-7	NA	CASKLRDRGDEQYF	TGTGCTAGTAAACTCCGGGACAGAGGGGACGAGCAGTACTTC
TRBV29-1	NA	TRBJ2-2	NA	CSVGGFAGELFF	TGCAGCGTTGGAGGATTCGCCGGGGAGCTGTTTTTT